Given below is one TCR beta chain in context. By share, this clone ranks as medium-sized (0.01 to 0.1%). What antigen it recognizes has not been identified. It has no much larger one-base neighbor in the sample; base qualities were not kept. The germline V gene encodes CDR1 MNHNY and CDR2 SVGAGI (reference sequence). Trimming at the junction amounts to 7 bases on V and 2 bases on J, and the germline ends lie 15 bases apart. Including the terminal cysteine and phenylalanine, the CDR3 comprises 14 residues. CDR3 DNA is the only sequence kept; it has 42 bases, read in frame from the first base. These data are taken from a study of PD-1 blockade in mismatch repair-deficient tumors (dated 2017 in TCRdb). With respect to the entire study: Between late 2013 and 2016, the trial enrolled 86 consecutive patients with about a dozen mismatch repair-deficient cancer types, every one of whom had been previously treated and was progressing. Deep sequencing of TCR CDR3 regions was used to track tumor-associated T cell clones in peripheral blood of patients responding to PD-1 blockade.

Preparation of the library involved the immunoSEQ multiplex PCR assay. The source is immuneACCESS, and TCRdb retained only in-frame sequences with V and J called. Part of the clones is not carried over; for the studies checked, unresolved V genes explain less than half of this, and the remainder is unexplained. Counted in this sample were roughly 110,000 clones; more than 60% of them appeared once. The ten largest clones capture roughly 4.5% of the sample. Mismatch repair deficiency was established in every enrolled patient by polymerase chain reaction or immunohistochemistry. TCR sequencing was carried out for three patients who responded to pembrolizumab therapy. The phase II trial prospectively tested pembrolizumab PD-1 blockade in advanced mismatch repair-deficient cancers regardless of tissue of origin. Serial peripheral blood T cell samples were collected before and at multiple times after starting PD-1 blockade. Blood sampling times were reported as weeks after the first pembrolizumab dose.

General conclusions and limits of the study: Rapid expansion after pembrolizumab followed by contraction, generally before radiologic responses, was shown by tumor-resident clones, which were often undetectable in blood before treatment.

The material sequenced was peripheral blood, taken about 60 weeks after starting pembrolizumab. This TCR was sampled from an adult with mismatch repair-deficient cancer. The V and J genes are TRBV6-6 and TRBJ2-7; TRBD2 is possibly the D segment (5 matching bases). The DNA sequence is given as TGTGCCAGCATCCCCTCGGACTTGCCCTACGAGCAGTACTTC. This codes for CASIPSDLPYEQYF.